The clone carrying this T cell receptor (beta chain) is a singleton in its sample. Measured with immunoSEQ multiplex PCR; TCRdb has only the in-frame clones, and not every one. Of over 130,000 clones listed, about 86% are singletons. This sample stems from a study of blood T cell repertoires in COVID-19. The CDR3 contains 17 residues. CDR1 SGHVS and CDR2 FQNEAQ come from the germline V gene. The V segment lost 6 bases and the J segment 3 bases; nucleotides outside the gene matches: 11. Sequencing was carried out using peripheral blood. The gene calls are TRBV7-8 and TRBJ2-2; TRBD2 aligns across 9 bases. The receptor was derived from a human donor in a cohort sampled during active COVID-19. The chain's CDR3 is CASSPGGGGPDTGELFF. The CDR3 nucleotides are TGTGCCAGCAGTCCCGGCGGGGGGGGGCCCGACACCGGGGAGCTGTTTTTT.